What follows are 7 T cell receptor beta chains derived from one specimen sequenced in a study of blood T cell repertoires in COVID-19 (dated by TCRdb to 2018 to 2020). The library was prepared using the immunoSEQ multiplex PCR assay. The table was pulled from immuneACCESS by TCRdb, which kept in-frame rearrangements only. Such tables lose some clones; where checked, under half of the loss comes from unresolved V genes, and the rest has no known cause. Present in this sample are about 170,000 clones, more than 70% of which were seen just once. The ten largest clones add up to approximately 18% of the sample. The sample consisted of peripheral blood. The origin of the receptors is a woman in her seventies who had recovered from COVID-19.

The gene calls are TRBV30 and TRBJ2-3; maybe TRBD1 (7 bases). The CDR3 sequence is 15 residues long. The V and J ends lost 5 bases and 11 bases respectively, with 26 bases between them. Germline V gene sequence: CDR1 GTSNPN, CDR2 SVGIG (reference sequence). The CDR3 nucleotides are TGTGCCTGGGGCCGGGGGCACAGGACAGGCCAGGGGCAGTATTTT. It yields the protein CAWGRGHRTGQGQYF.

This clone was recorded only once. The chain employs TRBV7-3 and TRBJ1-1, with a weak D call TRBD1 (6 bases). The CDR3 extends over 15 amino acids. The germline V and J ends were trimmed by 5 bases and 0 bases, with 13 bases remaining between them. The germline V gene encodes CDR1 SGHTA and CDR2 FQGTGA. The CDR3 DNA follows: TGTGCCAGCAGCCCCACCTCAGGGGTGAACACTGAAGCTTTCTTT. This gives the protein CASSPTSGVNTEAFF.

The chain joins TRBV21-1 to TRBJ2-2; the table's D call of TRBD2 was not tested on the DNA. TRBV21-1 is reported as a pseudogene. The CDR3 sequence is 16 residues long. DNA of the CDR3: TGTGCCAGCAGCAAAGAGGCTAGCGGGGTCACCGGGGAGCTGTTTTTT. It translates to CASSKEASGVTGELFF.

The chain links TRBV5-5 to TRBJ2-3; 12 bases are a match to TRBD2. V was pared by 4 bases and J by 4 bases, with 4 bases of the junction left unmatched. Germline CDR1 SGHKS, CDR2 YYEKEE (reference sequence). The CDR3 totals 15 residues. CDR3: CASSRLAGGADTQYF. The CDR3 coding sequence is TGTGCCAGCAGCCGGCTAGCGGGAGGGGCAGATACGCAGTATTTT.

The chain combines TRBV21-1 with TRBJ1-2; TRBD1, the table's D call, lacks a check against the DNA. TRBV21-1 is a pseudogene segment. CDR3 size: 14 residues. The CDR3 DNA is TGTGCCAGCAGCAAAGGGCAGGGTCCATATGGCTACACCTTC. It specifies CASSKGQGPYGYTF.

This chain connects TRBV30 to TRBJ1-1, with TRBD1 as a possible D gene (6 bases). CDR1 is GTSNPN and CDR2 is SVGIG in the germline V gene (reference sequence). The CDR3 covers 12 residues. Trimming shortened V by 3 bases and J by 10 bases, and 15 bases separated the two germline ends. The CDR3 DNA follows: TGTGCCTGGAGGGGGGACATTGTTGGAGCTTTCTTT. Translated, it gives CAWRGDIVGAFF.

The chain couples TRBV20-1 to TRBJ1-2, with D unresolved. Germline assignment: CDR1 DFQATT and CDR2 SNEGSKA (reference sequence). The CDR3 has 11 amino acids. V shed 6 bases and J shed 8 bases, with 13 bases lying between them. The DNA for the CDR3 is TGCAGTGCCACGCACAGACCCGGCTACACCTTC. Translation gives CSATHRPGYTF.